This T cell receptor beta chain was sequenced during a study of blood T cells in healthy people across ages. Study-wide results and limits: Long-lived donors exceeded aged donors in naive CD4+ cells and diversity.

A second PCR, run for roughly 7 to 12 cycles, used a sample-barcoded 5' primer plus a J-beta primer mix. TCRdb processed the 5' RACE reads anew with MiXCR; each CDR3 protein has one entry. The data hold approximately 670,000 distinct CDR3 sequences, with roughly two fifths observed a single time. This clonotype came up a few times. Its cognate antigen is unknown. Trimming cost V 6 bases and J 10 bases, with 9 bases left between them. This CDR3 spans 10 amino acids. Germline V gene lookup returns CDR1 LNHNV and CDR2 YYDKDF (reference sequence). The chain links TRBV15 to TRBJ1-2; a weak D match, TRBD1 (5 bases). The receptor's source is a man older than 75 in good health. Sequencing used blood. This chain's CDR3 is CATRDTDYTF. The CDR3 DNA reads TGTGCCACCAGGGACACCGACTACACCTTC.